This paragraph reports one T cell receptor (beta chain). As yet, its antigen is unknown. Assay: immunoSEQ multiplex PCR; the TCRdb copy retains only in-frame clones and omits some. The repertoire holds about 18,000 clones, with about 84% as singletons. The data are from a study of OX40 agonist ivuxolimab in advanced cancers. Across the whole study: From about 23 to 85 years was the age range, with a mean of around 60 years, and 70% to 85% were male.

Peripheral blood came from all dose cohorts at three timepoints. Study findings and constraints: At 0.1 to 3.0 mg/kg, CD4+ and CD8+ blood T cells expanded clonally by week 6.

This clonotype was sampled from an adult with an advanced solid tumor such as melanoma, head and neck, liver or kidney cancer. The sample in question was CD4+ or CD8+ T cells sorted from blood, obtained in a trial of the OX40 agonist ivuxolimab.

Here the CDR3 DNA reads TGTGCCACCAGCAGAGATGCTGGGGCCAACGTCCTGACTTTC. It yields the protein CATSRDAGANVLTF. V is TRBV15 and J is TRBJ2-6; D not resolved. Between the trimmed V and J ends, which lost 0 bases and 2 bases, there was a span of 2 bases. CDR3 size: 14 residues. Germline V gene data show CDR1 as LNHNV and CDR2 as YYDKDF (reference sequence).